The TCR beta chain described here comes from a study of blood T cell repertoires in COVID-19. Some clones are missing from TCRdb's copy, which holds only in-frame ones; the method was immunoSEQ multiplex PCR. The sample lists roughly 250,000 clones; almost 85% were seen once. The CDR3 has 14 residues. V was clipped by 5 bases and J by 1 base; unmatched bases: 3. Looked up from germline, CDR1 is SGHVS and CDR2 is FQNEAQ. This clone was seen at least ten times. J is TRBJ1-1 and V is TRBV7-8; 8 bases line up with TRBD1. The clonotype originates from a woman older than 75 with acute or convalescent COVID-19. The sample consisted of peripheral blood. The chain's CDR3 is CASSHGQGNTEAFF. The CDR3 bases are TGTGCCAGCAGCCATGGACAGGGGAACACTGAAGCTTTCTTT.